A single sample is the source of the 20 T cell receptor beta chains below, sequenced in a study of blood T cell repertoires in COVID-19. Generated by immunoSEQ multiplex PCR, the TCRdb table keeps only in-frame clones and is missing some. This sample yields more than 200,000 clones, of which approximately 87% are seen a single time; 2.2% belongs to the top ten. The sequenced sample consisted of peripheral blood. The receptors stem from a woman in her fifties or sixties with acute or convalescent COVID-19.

The CDR3 DNA reads as TGTGCCAGCTCACCATTCCCCCCACAGGAGAGCAATCAGCCCCAGCATTTT. Translated, it gives CASSPFPPQESNQPQHF. The chain combines TRBV18 with TRBJ1-5; D may be TRBD1 (5 bases). CDR1 is KGHSH, CDR2 LQKENI, per germline. The CDR3 runs to 17 residues. With 2 bases removed from V and 1 base from J, the gap between germline ends came to 15 bases.

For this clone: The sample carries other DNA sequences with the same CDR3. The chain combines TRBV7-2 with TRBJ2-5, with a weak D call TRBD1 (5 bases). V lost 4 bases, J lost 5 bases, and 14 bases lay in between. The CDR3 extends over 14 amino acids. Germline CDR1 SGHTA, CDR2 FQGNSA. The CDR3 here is CASSSQGGRETQYF. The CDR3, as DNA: TGTGCCAGCAGCTCGCAGGGTGGCCGGGAGACCCAGTACTTC.

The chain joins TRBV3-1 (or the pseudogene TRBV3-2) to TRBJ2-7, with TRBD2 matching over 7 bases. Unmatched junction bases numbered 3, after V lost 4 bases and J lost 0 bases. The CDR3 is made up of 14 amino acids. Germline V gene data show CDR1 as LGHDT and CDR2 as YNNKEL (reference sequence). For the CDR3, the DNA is TGTGCCAGCAGCCTAGCGGGCACCTCCTACGAGCAGTACTTC. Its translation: CASSLAGTSYEQYF.

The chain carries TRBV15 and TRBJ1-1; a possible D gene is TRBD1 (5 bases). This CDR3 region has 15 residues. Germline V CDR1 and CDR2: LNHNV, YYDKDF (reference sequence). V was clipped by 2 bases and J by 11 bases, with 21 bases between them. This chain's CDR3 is CATSRRVGQGGEAFF. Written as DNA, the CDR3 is TGTGCCACCAGCAGAAGGGTAGGCCAGGGAGGAGAGGCTTTCTTT.

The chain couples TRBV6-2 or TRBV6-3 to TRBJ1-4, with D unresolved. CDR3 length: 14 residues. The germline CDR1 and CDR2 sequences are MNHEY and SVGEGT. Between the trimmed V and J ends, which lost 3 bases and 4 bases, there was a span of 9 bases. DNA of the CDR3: TGTGCCAGCAGTTATCCCAGGATTAATGAAAAACTGTTTTTT. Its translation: CASSYPRINEKLFF.

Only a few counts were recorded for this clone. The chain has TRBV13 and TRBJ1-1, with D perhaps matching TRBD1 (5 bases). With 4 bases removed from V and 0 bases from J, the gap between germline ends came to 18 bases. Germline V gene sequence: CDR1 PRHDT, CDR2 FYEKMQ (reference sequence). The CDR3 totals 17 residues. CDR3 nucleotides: TGTGCCAGCAGCTCTTTCGCCCGACAGTTAATGAACACTGAAGCTTTCTTT. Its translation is CASSSFARQLMNTEAFF.

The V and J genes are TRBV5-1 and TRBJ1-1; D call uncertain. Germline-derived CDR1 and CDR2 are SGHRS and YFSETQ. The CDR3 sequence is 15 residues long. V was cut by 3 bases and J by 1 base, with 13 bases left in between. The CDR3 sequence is CASSSRGDPNTEAFF. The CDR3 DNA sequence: TGCGCCAGCAGCTCCCGGGGTGACCCGAACACTGAAGCTTTCTTT.

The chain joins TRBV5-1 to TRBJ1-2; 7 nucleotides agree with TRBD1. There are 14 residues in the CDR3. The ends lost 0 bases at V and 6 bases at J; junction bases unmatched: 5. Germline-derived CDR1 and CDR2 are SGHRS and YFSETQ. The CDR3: CASSLGRGSDGYTF. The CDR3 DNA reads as TGCGCCAGCAGCTTGGGCAGGGGGTCAGATGGCTACACCTTC.

In nucleotides, the CDR3 is TGTGCCAGCAGTGAACGAGGGGGCGCGAACACTGAAGCTTTCTTT. It is translated as CASSERGGANTEAFF. The rearrangement joins TRBV6-1 to TRBJ1-1; 7 positions agree with TRBD1. Germline trimming cut 2 bases from V and 1 base from J; bases unmatched to any gene: 4. CDR1 is MNHNS, CDR2 SASEGT, per germline. This CDR3 is 15 amino acids long.

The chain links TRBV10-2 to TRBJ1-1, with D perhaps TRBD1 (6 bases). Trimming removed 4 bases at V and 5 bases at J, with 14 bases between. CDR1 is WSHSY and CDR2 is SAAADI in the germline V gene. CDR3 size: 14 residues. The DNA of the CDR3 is TGCGCCAGCAGTGGGGGCAGGGGTAGTACTGAAGCTTTCTTT. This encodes CASSGGRGSTEAFF.

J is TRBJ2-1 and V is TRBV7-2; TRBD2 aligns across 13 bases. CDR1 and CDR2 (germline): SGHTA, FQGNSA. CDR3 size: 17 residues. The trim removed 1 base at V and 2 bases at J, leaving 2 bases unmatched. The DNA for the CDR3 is TGTGCCAGCAGCTTAGGGGGACTAGCGGGACCCTACAATGAGCAGTTCTTC. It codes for CASSLGGLAGPYNEQFF.

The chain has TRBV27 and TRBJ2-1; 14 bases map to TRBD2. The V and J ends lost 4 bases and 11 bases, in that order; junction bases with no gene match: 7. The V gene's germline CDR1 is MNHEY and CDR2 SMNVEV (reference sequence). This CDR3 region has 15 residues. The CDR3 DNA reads TGTGCCAGCAGTTCGTGGACTAGCGGGGGGTCGAAGCAGTTCTTC. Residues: CASSSWTSGGSKQFF.

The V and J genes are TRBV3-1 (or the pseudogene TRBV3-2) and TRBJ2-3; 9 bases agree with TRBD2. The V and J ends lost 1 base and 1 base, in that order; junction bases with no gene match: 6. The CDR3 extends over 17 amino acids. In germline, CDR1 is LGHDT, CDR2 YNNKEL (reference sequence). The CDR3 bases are TGTGCCAGCAGCCAAGTCTTAGCGGGGGTGGGCACAGATACGCAGTATTTT. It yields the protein CASSQVLAGVGTDTQYF.

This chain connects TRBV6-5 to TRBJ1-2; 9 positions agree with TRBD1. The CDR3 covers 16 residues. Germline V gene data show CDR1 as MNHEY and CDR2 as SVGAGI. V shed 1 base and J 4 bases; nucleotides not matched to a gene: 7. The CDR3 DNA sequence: TGTGCCAGCAGTTACTTGAACAGGGGGCGAGTCTATGGCTACACCTTC. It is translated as CASSYLNRGRVYGYTF.

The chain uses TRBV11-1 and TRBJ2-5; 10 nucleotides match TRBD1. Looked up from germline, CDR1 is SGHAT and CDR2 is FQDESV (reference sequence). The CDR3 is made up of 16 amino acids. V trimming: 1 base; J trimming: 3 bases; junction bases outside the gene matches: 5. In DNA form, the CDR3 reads TGTGCCAGCAGCTTAGACTTGGGACAGGGGAAAGAGACCCAGTACTTC. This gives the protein CASSLDLGQGKETQYF.

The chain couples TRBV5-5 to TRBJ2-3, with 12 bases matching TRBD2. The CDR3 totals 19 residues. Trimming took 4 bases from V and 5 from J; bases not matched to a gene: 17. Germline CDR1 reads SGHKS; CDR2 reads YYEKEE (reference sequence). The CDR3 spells CASSPLLNRLAGVGDTQYF. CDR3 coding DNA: TGTGCCAGCAGCCCCCTACTCAACCGACTAGCGGGAGTTGGAGATACGCAGTATTTT. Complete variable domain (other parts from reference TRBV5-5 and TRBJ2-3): DAGVTQSPTHLIKTRGQQVTLRCSPISGHKSVSWYQQVLGQGPQFIFQYYEKEERGRGNFPDRFSARQFPNYSSELNVNALLLGDSALYLCASSPLLNRLAGVGDTQYFGPGTRLTVL.

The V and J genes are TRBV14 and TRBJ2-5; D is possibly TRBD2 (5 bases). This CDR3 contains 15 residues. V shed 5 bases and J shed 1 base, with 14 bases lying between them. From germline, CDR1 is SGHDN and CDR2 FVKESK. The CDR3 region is CASSERERFQETQYF. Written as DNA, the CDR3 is TGTGCCAGCAGCGAAAGGGAGCGGTTCCAAGAGACCCAGTACTTC.

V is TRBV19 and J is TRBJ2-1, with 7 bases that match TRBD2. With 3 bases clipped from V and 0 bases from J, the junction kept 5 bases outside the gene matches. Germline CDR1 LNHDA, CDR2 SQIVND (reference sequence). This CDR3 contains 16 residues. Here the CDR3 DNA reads TGTGCCAGTAGTATTTGGCGGGGGAGCTCCTACAATGAGCAGTTCTTC. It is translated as CASSIWRGSSYNEQFF.

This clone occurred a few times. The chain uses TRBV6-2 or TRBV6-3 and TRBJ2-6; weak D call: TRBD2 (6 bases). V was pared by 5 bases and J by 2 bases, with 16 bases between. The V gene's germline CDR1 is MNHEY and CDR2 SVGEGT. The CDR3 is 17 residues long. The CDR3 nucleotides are TGTGCCAGCAGTGCGCGGGGTGGGGCGCCTGGGGCCAACGTCCTGACTTTC. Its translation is CASSARGGAPGANVLTF.

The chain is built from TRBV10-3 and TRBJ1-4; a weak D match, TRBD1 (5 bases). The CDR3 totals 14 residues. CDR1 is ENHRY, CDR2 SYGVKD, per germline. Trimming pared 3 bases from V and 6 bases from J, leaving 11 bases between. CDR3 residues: CAISEQDRDEKLFF. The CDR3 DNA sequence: TGTGCCATCAGTGAACAGGATAGGGATGAAAAACTGTTTTTT.